These 31 T cell receptor beta chains came from one sample sequenced in a study of blood T cell repertoires in COVID-19. The protocol was immunoSEQ multiplex PCR, while the TCRdb copy is restricted to in-frame clones and leaves out a portion. The table has about 140,000 clones, about 81% seen once. Material for sequencing was peripheral blood. These receptors were taken from a woman older than 75 with acute or convalescent COVID-19.

This rearrangement joins TRBV7-2 to TRBJ2-5; D perhaps matches TRBD2 (6 bases). Germline V gene sequence: CDR1 SGHTA, CDR2 FQGNSA. The CDR3 is 13 amino acids. The V and J ends lost 3 bases and 7 bases respectively, with 12 bases between them. The CDR3 spells CASSFTQGGTQYF. CDR3 bases: TGTGCCAGCAGCTTCACGCAGGGAGGGACCCAGTACTTC.

This chain links TRBV28 with TRBJ2-7; 8 bases are a match to TRBD1. There are 15 residues in the CDR3. CDR1 and CDR2 from the germline V gene are MDHEN and SYDVKM. V shed 2 bases and J 4 bases; nucleotides not matched to a gene: 7. CDR3 in amino acids: CASSLGGTGPYEQYF. DNA for the CDR3: TGTGCCAGCAGTTTAGGAGGGACAGGACCGTACGAGCAGTACTTC.

The chain carries TRBV6-5 and TRBJ2-7; D is possibly TRBD2 (6 bases). V gave up 11 bases and J gave up 3 bases, with 17 bases separating them. Germline loops: CDR1 MNHEY, CDR2 SVGAGI. This CDR3 is built from 13 residues. Written as DNA, the CDR3 is TGTGCCTCCCGCGCGGGGACCGGCTACGAGCAGTACTTC. It yields the protein CASRAGTGYEQYF.

The chain joins TRBV3-1 (or the pseudogene TRBV3-2) to TRBJ1-5; D is ambiguous. This CDR3 has 12 residues. The germline V gene has CDR1 LGHDT and CDR2 YNNKEL (reference sequence). With 3 bases removed from V and 3 bases from J, the gap between germline ends came to 3 bases. The CDR3 DNA is TGTGCCAGCAGCCAGTACAATCAGCCCCAGCATTTT. Translation: CASSQYNQPQHF.

This chain links TRBV24-1 with TRBJ2-2; 8 bases align to TRBD1. Per germline, CDR1 KGHDR and CDR2 SFDVKD. Losses at the gene ends were 1 base for V and 1 base for J; bases not matched to a gene: 4. The CDR3 is 17 amino acids. The CDR3 DNA reads as TGTGCCACCAGTGATTTACCCGGGACAGGGAACACCGGGGAGCTGTTTTTT. Its protein product is CATSDLPGTGNTGELFF.

This clone appeared a few times. This chain links TRBV3-1 (or the pseudogene TRBV3-2) with TRBJ2-7; D is perhaps TRBD2 (5 bases). V was clipped by 1 base and J by 1 base, with 17 bases between them. In germline, CDR1 is LGHDT, CDR2 YNNKEL (reference sequence). The CDR3 totals 17 residues. Written as DNA, the CDR3 is TGTGCCAGCAGCCAAGCCTATACTAGGGCCTCGTCCTACGAGCAGTACTTC. It is translated as CASSQAYTRASSYEQYF.

The chain combines TRBV11-2 with TRBJ1-2; the match to TRBD1 covers 12 bases. V shed 5 bases and J 3 bases; nucleotides not matched to a gene: 4. The CDR3 has 15 residues. CDR1 and CDR2 from the germline V gene are SGHAT and FQNNGV. The CDR3 is CASSPGTGGYYGYTF. The CDR3, as DNA: TGTGCCAGCAGCCCAGGGACAGGGGGCTACTATGGCTACACCTTC.

The rearrangement joins TRBV20-1 to TRBJ2-7; tentative D call: TRBD1 (6 bases). CDR3 length: 13 residues. Germline V gene lookup returns CDR1 DFQATT and CDR2 SNEGSKA (reference sequence). Trimming left V 3 bases short and J 2 bases short, with 11 bases between. The CDR3 region is CSASRQATYEQYF. The CDR3 nucleotides are TGCAGTGCTAGTAGACAGGCGACCTACGAGCAGTACTTC.

The chain carries TRBV21-1 and TRBJ1-2; the D call of TRBD1 is as the table states it, not checked on the DNA. TRBV21-1 is classified as a pseudogene. This CDR3 spans 13 amino acids. The CDR3 DNA reads as TGTGCCAGCACCCAGACAGGGACTCGGGGCTACACCTTC. Translated: CASTQTGTRGYTF.

There are many counts of this clone. The chain has TRBV10-1 and TRBJ2-1; D is possibly TRBD1 (6 bases). There are 18 residues in the CDR3. Per germline, CDR1 WNHNN and CDR2 SYGVQD (reference sequence). Trimming took off 4 bases at V and 0 bases at J, with 19 bases between the two ends. The CDR3 protein is CASSGGQAPGHSYNEQFF. The CDR3 DNA is TGCGCCAGCAGTGGGGGGCAGGCCCCTGGTCACTCCTACAATGAGCAGTTCTTC.

The chain couples TRBV28 to TRBJ1-1; D is possibly TRBD1 (6 bases). Trimming pared 7 bases from V and 2 bases from J, leaving 14 bases between. CDR1 MDHEN and CDR2 SYDVKM come from the germline V gene. CDR3 length equals 14 residues. The CDR3 DNA reads as TGTGCCAGCAACATACCACAGGGAAACACTGAAGCTTTCTTT. Its translation is CASNIPQGNTEAFF.

The V call is TRBV7-8, the J call TRBJ2-1; 9 bases fit TRBD2. V was pared by 0 bases and J by 8 bases, with 8 bases of the junction left unmatched. CDR3 size: 16 residues. The V gene's germline CDR1 is SGHVS and CDR2 FQNEAQ. In nucleotides, the CDR3 is TGTGCCAGCAGCTTAGCGCGGGGGAGACTAGCGGATGAGCAGTTCTTC. It is translated as CASSLARGRLADEQFF.

This clone was detected only a few times. The chain recombines TRBV10-3 with TRBJ1-1; no clear D. The CDR3 is 18 amino acids. The germline V gene has CDR1 ENHRY and CDR2 SYGVKD. V was cut by 0 bases and J by 7 bases, with 24 bases left in between. The CDR3 loop is CAISESYFGSRPPVEAFF. CDR3 sequence (DNA): TGTGCCATCAGTGAGTCGTATTTCGGGAGCCGGCCCCCTGTTGAAGCTTTCTTT.

V and J are TRBV3-1 (or the pseudogene TRBV3-2) and TRBJ2-3, with 8 bases aligning to TRBD2. With V trimmed by 0 bases and J by 1 base, 6 bases remained unmatched. The CDR3 has 17 residues. Germline values: CDR1 LGHDT, CDR2 YNNKEL (reference sequence). The CDR3 spells CASSQDGRGGRTDTQYF. CDR3 coding DNA: TGTGCCAGCAGCCAAGACGGACGGGGGGGACGCACAGATACGCAGTATTTT.

The chain couples TRBV19 to TRBJ1-2, with 8 bases matching TRBD1. Per the germline V gene, CDR1 is LNHDA and CDR2 is SQIVND (reference sequence). The CDR3 sequence is 14 residues long. V lost 5 bases to trimming and J lost 4 bases; unmatched junction nucleotides: 6. The CDR3 nucleotides read TGTGCCAGTAGTCCACAGGGGGTAAGCTATGGCTACACCTTC. As protein: CASSPQGVSYGYTF. Combining the CDR3 with reference TRBV19 and TRBJ1-2 gives the whole variable domain DGGITQSPKYLFRKEGQNVTLSCEQNLNHDAMYWYRQDPGQGLRLIYYSQIVNDFQKGDIAEGYSVSREKKESFPLTVTSAQKNPTAFYLCASSPQGVSYGYTFGSGTRLTVV.

The chain carries TRBV21-1 and TRBJ1-1; the D call of TRBD1 is as the table states it, not checked on the DNA. TRBV21-1 is noted as a pseudogene. This CDR3 spans 15 amino acids. The CDR3 nucleotides read TGTGCCAGCAGCAATCACGACAGGGAAAACACTGAAGCTTTCTTT. Protein sequence: CASSNHDRENTEAFF.

The chain joins TRBV19 to TRBJ2-1, with a weak D call TRBD1 (5 bases). Germline CDR1 LNHDA, CDR2 SQIVND (reference sequence). Trimming stripped 8 bases from V and 8 bases from J, with 13 bases between. The CDR3 is 12 residues long. Written as DNA, the CDR3 is TGTGCCAGTGAACCCCCCAGGGATGAGCAGTTCTTC. As protein: CASEPPRDEQFF. Drawing the rest from reference TRBV19 and TRBJ2-1, the complete variable domain is DGGITQSPKYLFRKEGQNVTLSCEQNLNHDAMYWYRQDPGQGLRLIYYSQIVNDFQKGDIAEGYSVSREKKESFPLTVTSAQKNPTAFYLCASEPPRDEQFFGPGTRLTVL.

The genes are TRBV3-1 (or the pseudogene TRBV3-2) and TRBJ2-7; TRBD2 matches at 7 bases. The CDR3 extends over 15 amino acids. V was clipped by 2 bases and J by 3 bases; unmatched bases: 7. Germline CDR1 reads LGHDT; CDR2 reads YNNKEL (reference sequence). CDR3 coding DNA: TGTGCCAGCAGCCAAAGCGGGGCGGTACTCTACGAGCAGTACTTC. It is translated as CASSQSGAVLYEQYF.

This rearrangement joins TRBV2 to TRBJ2-4, with 7 bases aligning to TRBD1. Germline V gene sequence: CDR1 SNHLY, CDR2 FYNNEI. The CDR3 extends over 12 amino acids. V trimming: 8 bases; J trimming: 9 bases; junction bases outside the gene matches: 7. CDR3 protein: CASGDRAGIQYF. The CDR3 DNA reads TGTGCCAGCGGAGACAGGGCCGGCATTCAGTACTTC. The entire variable domain, with the rest obtained from reference TRBV2 and TRBJ2-4, is as follows: EPEVTQTPSHQVTQMGQEVILRCVPISNHLYFYWYRQILGQKVEFLVSFYNNEISEKSEIFDDQFSVERPDGSNFTLKIRSTKLEDSAMYFCASGDRAGIQYFGAGTRLSVL.

This chain uses TRBV6-5 with TRBJ2-6; 8 bases are shared with TRBD1. Trimming at V came to 6 bases and at J to 2 bases, leaving 3 bases not matched to a gene. The CDR3 is 15 amino acids. Germline CDR1 is MNHEY and CDR2 is SVGAGI. CDR3 loop: CASSEDRAGANVLTF. The CDR3 DNA follows: TGTGCCAGCAGCGAGGACAGGGCTGGGGCCAACGTCCTGACTTTC.

The chain employs TRBV28 and TRBJ1-1, with D perhaps matching TRBD1 (5 bases). V lost 2 bases, J lost 0 bases, and 16 bases lay in between. Per germline, CDR1 MDHEN and CDR2 SYDVKM. The CDR3 totals 17 residues. The CDR3 reads CASSLRGVRAMNTEAFF. Written as DNA, the CDR3 is TGTGCCAGCAGTTTACGGGGGGTGCGGGCGATGAACACTGAAGCTTTCTTT.

With regard to this clone: The junction departs from germline at one end; a sequencing error may be responsible. The J gene is TRBJ2-3, the V gene TRBV24-1, with 8 nucleotides matching TRBD1. The germline V gene has CDR1 KGHDR and CDR2 SFDVKD. The CDR3 length is 13 residues. The CDR3 spells CATSNRVDRERRF. DNA for the CDR3: TGTGCCACCAGTAATAGGGTGGACAGGGAAAGGCGTTTT.

This chain links TRBV19 with TRBJ2-7, with TRBD1 identical over 7 bases. V shed 5 bases, J shed 0 bases, and the junction held 7 bases outside the gene matches. CDR1 is LNHDA, CDR2 SQIVND, per germline (reference sequence). The CDR3 extends over 15 amino acids. CDR3 protein: CASSLRQGGSYEQYF. The CDR3 nucleotides read TGTGCCAGTAGTCTTCGACAGGGCGGCTCCTACGAGCAGTACTTC.

This clone was found a few times. V gene TRBV5-4 combines with J gene TRBJ2-2, with unresolved D. The CDR3 consists of 11 residues. V lost 2 bases to trimming and J lost 7 bases, with 3 bases between them. From germline, CDR1 is SGHNT and CDR2 YYREEE (reference sequence). The CDR3 DNA reads TGTGCCAGCAGCTTCCACGGGGAGCTGTTTTTT. Protein product: CASSFHGELFF.

The V call is TRBV20-1, the J call TRBJ2-5, with 9 bases matching TRBD2. Germline V gives CDR1 DFQATT, CDR2 SNEGSKA (reference sequence). The CDR3 is made up of 18 amino acids. V was pared by 3 bases and J by 1 base, with 15 bases of the junction left unmatched. The CDR3 DNA is TGCAGTGCTAGTGTCGCGGGGGGGCCTTATTCAGTCCAAGAGACCCAGTACTTC. It encodes CSASVAGGPYSVQETQYF.

The V and J genes are TRBV2 and TRBJ2-1; D is unresolved. CDR1 is SNHLY and CDR2 is FYNNEI in the germline V gene. V dropped 2 bases and J dropped 8 bases, with 4 bases sitting between them. The CDR3 runs 11 residues. The CDR3 DNA reads TGTGCCAGCAGTGAATACTATGAGCAGTTCTTC. It yields the protein CASSEYYEQFF. The full variable domain, completed using reference TRBV2 and TRBJ2-1, is EPEVTQTPSHQVTQMGQEVILRCVPISNHLYFYWYRQILGQKVEFLVSFYNNEISEKSEIFDDQFSVERPDGSNFTLKIRSTKLEDSAMYFCASSEYYEQFFGPGTRLTVL.

V and J are TRBV28 and TRBJ2-4, with 13 bases aligning to TRBD2. Germline V gene data show CDR1 as MDHEN and CDR2 as SYDVKM. The CDR3 totals 19 residues. After removal of 4 bases from V and 3 bases from J, the junction contained 12 bases not matched to a gene. CDR3 DNA: TGTGCCAGCAGTTACGGGACTAGCGGGACCCACTCACTCAAAAACATTCAGTACTTC. This gives the protein CASSYGTSGTHSLKNIQYF.

V and J are TRBV2 and TRBJ1-6, with D tentatively TRBD1 (5 bases). CDR3 size: 14 residues. Germline-derived CDR1 and CDR2 are SNHLY and FYNNEI. The V and J ends lost 6 bases and 10 bases respectively, with 16 bases between them. The chain's CDR3 is CASSRQGRVSPLHF. The DNA for the CDR3 is TGTGCCAGCAGCCGGCAGGGTAGGGTGTCACCCCTCCACTTT. Complete variable domain (other parts from reference TRBV2 and TRBJ1-6): EPEVTQTPSHQVTQMGQEVILRCVPISNHLYFYWYRQILGQKVEFLVSFYNNEISEKSEIFDDQFSVERPDGSNFTLKIRSTKLEDSAMYFCASSRQGRVSPLHFGNGTRLTVT.

The chain has TRBV14 and TRBJ2-2, with 7 nucleotides matching TRBD1. CDR1 is SGHDN and CDR2 is FVKESK in the germline V gene. The CDR3 sequence is 17 residues long. With 2 bases clipped from V and 4 bases from J, the junction kept 10 bases outside the gene matches. The CDR3 is CASSQYFRQGSTGELFF. Written as DNA, the CDR3 is TGTGCCAGCAGCCAATACTTTCGACAGGGATCCACCGGGGAGCTGTTTTTT.

This chain connects TRBV9 to TRBJ2-1, with 14 bases that match TRBD2. The CDR3 has 17 residues. V dropped 0 bases and J dropped 9; count of bases not matched to a gene: 8. Per the germline V gene, CDR1 is SGDLS and CDR2 is YYNGEE. In nucleotides, the CDR3 is TGTGCCAGCAGCGTAGCTGGGACTAGCGGGAGAGCGTCTGAGCAGTTCTTC. It codes for CASSVAGTSGRASEQFF.

The chain joins TRBV4-2 to TRBJ2-3; weak D call: TRBD1 (6 bases). The CDR3 has 14 residues. The germline CDR1 and CDR2 sequences are LGHNA and YNFKEQ. V dropped 4 bases and J dropped 3 bases, with 11 bases sitting between them. This chain's CDR3 is CASSRAGDTDTQYF. The CDR3 DNA sequence: TGTGCCAGCAGCCGGGCAGGGGATACAGATACGCAGTATTTT.